The T cell receptor (beta chain) described here comes from a study of regulatory T cells in long-lasting Graves disease. Findings of the study overall: Lower TCR diversity characterized persistent Graves' patients relative to newly diagnosed patients.

Regarding time point: newly diagnosed GD, antithyroid drugs for less than 3 months. From RNA extracted from PBMCs, the TCR library was made. Arm-PCR with iRepertoire HTBI primers amplified the CDR3 regions for these TCR beta libraries. TCRdb re-called the multiplex PCR reads with MiXCR, one entry per CDR3 protein. This sample has approximately 400,000 distinct CDR3 sequences, with about 15% found just once. Trimming stripped 0 bases from V and 2 bases from J, with 10 bases between. The germline V gene has CDR1 SGHRS and CDR2 YFSETQ. This CDR3 has 15 amino acids. This clonotype was observed many times. The target antigen is unknown. This sample was also put to use in a study of T cells in Graves' hyperthyroidism and ophthalmopathy. That study adds: Most thyroid clonotypes expanded above 0.001 were also detected in blood.

The rearrangement uses TRBV5-1 and TRBJ2-3; the D is unclear. This specimen consisted of peripheral blood mononuclear cells (PBMCs), obtained at new diagnosis, from a patient treated with antithyroid drugs. This receptor was taken from a woman in her 40s with Graves disease. CDR3 coding DNA: TGCGCCAGCAGCTTGGAGGTGCCTACCACAGATACGCAGTATTTT. Protein product: CASSLEVPTTDTQYF.